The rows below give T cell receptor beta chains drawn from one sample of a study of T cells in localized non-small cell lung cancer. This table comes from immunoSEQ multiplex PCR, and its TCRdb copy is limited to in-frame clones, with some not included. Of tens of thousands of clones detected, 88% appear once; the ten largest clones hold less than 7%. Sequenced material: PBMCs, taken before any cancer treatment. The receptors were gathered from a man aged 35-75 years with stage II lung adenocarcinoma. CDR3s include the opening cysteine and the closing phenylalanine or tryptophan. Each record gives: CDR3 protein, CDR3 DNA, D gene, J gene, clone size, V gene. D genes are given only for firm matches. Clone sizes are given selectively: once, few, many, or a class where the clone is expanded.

CDR3aa: CASSRRRTSGRSNSYEQYF
CDR3nt: TGTGCCAGCAGCCGAAGGCGGACTAGCGGGAGGTCCAACTCCTACGAGCAGTACTTC
d_gene: TRBD2
j_gene: TRBJ2-7
abundance: -
v_gene: TRBV7-2

CDR3aa: CASSSVEGGGTEAFF
CDR3nt: TGTGCCAGCAGTTCCGTCGAGGGGGGGGGCACTGAAGCTTTCTTT
d_gene: -
j_gene: TRBJ1-1
abundance: -
v_gene: TRBV6-6

CDR3aa: CASSLTPSTDTQYF
CDR3nt: TGTGCCAGCAGCTTGACACCTAGCACAGATACGCAGTATTTT
d_gene: -
j_gene: TRBJ2-3
abundance: -
v_gene: TRBV5-8

CDR3aa: CASSPAVLWVTGELFF
CDR3nt: TGTGCCAGCAGCCCCGCCGTGCTGTGGGTCACCGGGGAGCTGTTTTTT
d_gene: -
j_gene: TRBJ2-2
abundance: -
v_gene: TRBV7-3

CDR3aa: CASSPGQGPADTQYF
CDR3nt: TGCGCCAGCAGCCCCGGACAGGGGCCGGCGGATACGCAGTATTTT
d_gene: TRBD1
j_gene: TRBJ2-3
abundance: -
v_gene: TRBV5-1

CDR3aa: CASSLSSGEQYF
CDR3nt: TGTGCCAGTAGTCTTAGTTCGGGCGAGCAGTACTTC
d_gene: -
j_gene: TRBJ2-7
abundance: -
v_gene: TRBV19

CDR3aa: CASREPGPRETQYF
CDR3nt: TGTGCCAGTAGAGAACCCGGGCCGAGGGAGACCCAGTACTTC
d_gene: -
j_gene: TRBJ2-5
abundance: -
v_gene: TRBV19

CDR3aa: CASSLQAIGGRQPQHF
CDR3nt: TGTGCCAGCAGCTTACAGGCGATAGGAGGTCGTCAGCCCCAGCATTTT
d_gene: -
j_gene: TRBJ1-5
abundance: -
v_gene: TRBV7-2

CDR3aa: CACGVRASEQFF
CDR3nt: TGTGCCTGCGGGGTAAGGGCGAGTGAGCAGTTCTTC
d_gene: -
j_gene: TRBJ2-1
abundance: -
v_gene: TRBV6-5

CDR3aa: CASSPQGQGDEQYF
CDR3nt: TGTGCCAGCTCACCACAAGGACAGGGTGACGAGCAGTACTTC
d_gene: TRBD1
j_gene: TRBJ2-7
abundance: -
v_gene: TRBV18

CDR3aa: CASNRAGGTEAFF
CDR3nt: TGTGCCAGCAACCGGGCGGGGGGCACTGAAGCTTTCTTT
d_gene: -
j_gene: TRBJ1-1
abundance: -
v_gene: TRBV25-1

CDR3aa: CASGGWGERDTQYF
CDR3nt: TGTGCCAGTGGGGGTTGGGGGGAGCGAGATACGCAGTATTTT
d_gene: -
j_gene: TRBJ2-3
abundance: -
v_gene: TRBV27

CDR3aa: CASSAGKNTEAFF
CDR3nt: TGTGCCAGCAGTGCCGGGAAGAACACTGAAGCTTTCTTT
d_gene: -
j_gene: TRBJ1-1
abundance: -
v_gene: TRBV6-1

CDR3aa: CASSGGGATDTQYF
CDR3nt: TGTGCCAGCAGTGGCGGGGGGGCCACAGATACGCAGTATTTT
d_gene: TRBD2
j_gene: TRBJ2-3
abundance: few
v_gene: TRBV6-4

CDR3aa: CASSSQGGGSYEQYF
CDR3nt: TGTGCCAGCAGTTCCCAGGGGGGAGGCTCCTACGAGCAGTACTTC
d_gene: -
j_gene: TRBJ2-7
abundance: -
v_gene: TRBV6-5

CDR3aa: CASSLVAQGQGSYEQYF
CDR3nt: TGTGCCAGCAGCTTGGTAGCGCAGGGGCAGGGCTCCTACGAGCAGTACTTC
d_gene: -
j_gene: TRBJ2-7
abundance: -
v_gene: TRBV5-5

CDR3aa: CASSPPQGEQYF
CDR3nt: TGTGCCAGCTCCCCCCCACAAGGCGAGCAGTACTTC
d_gene: -
j_gene: TRBJ2-7
abundance: -
v_gene: TRBV5-5

CDR3aa: CASSDVSGASNQPQHF
CDR3nt: TGTGCCAGCTCAGACGTTTCAGGGGCGAGCAATCAGCCCCAGCATTTT
d_gene: -
j_gene: TRBJ1-5
abundance: -
v_gene: TRBV18

CDR3aa: CASSYLAGASGYNEQFF
CDR3nt: TGTGCCAGCAGCTACCTAGCGGGGGCCTCAGGCTACAATGAGCAGTTCTTC
d_gene: TRBD2
j_gene: TRBJ2-1
abundance: few
v_gene: TRBV7-3

CDR3aa: CASSEGANTEAFF
CDR3nt: TGTGCCAGCAGTGAAGGGGCGAACACTGAAGCTTTCTTT
d_gene: -
j_gene: TRBJ1-1
abundance: once
v_gene: TRBV25-1

CDR3aa: CASSLDFLGEKLFF
CDR3nt: TGTGCCAGCAGCTTAGATTTCCTGGGTGAAAAACTGTTTTTT
d_gene: -
j_gene: TRBJ1-4
abundance: -
v_gene: TRBV7-9

CDR3aa: CASSSASNTEAFF
CDR3nt: TGTGCCAGCAGCTCCGCCTCGAACACTGAAGCTTTCTTT
d_gene: -
j_gene: TRBJ1-1
abundance: few
v_gene: TRBV9

CDR3aa: CASTPEPRAGHHSYEQYF
CDR3nt: TGTGCCAGCACCCCAGAGCCAAGAGCAGGACACCACTCCTACGAGCAGTACTTC
d_gene: -
j_gene: TRBJ2-7
abundance: few
v_gene: TRBV27

CDR3aa: CASSLAQGAYNEQFF
CDR3nt: TGTGCCAGCAGCTTAGCACAGGGGGCCTACAATGAGCAGTTCTTC
d_gene: TRBD1
j_gene: TRBJ2-1
abundance: once
v_gene: TRBV7-2

CDR3aa: CASSESPGRGAYEQYF
CDR3nt: TGTGCCAGCAGTGAATCGCCGGGACGGGGAGCCTACGAGCAGTACTTC
d_gene: -
j_gene: TRBJ2-7
abundance: -
v_gene: TRBV25-1

CDR3aa: CASSPQGDTQYF
CDR3nt: TGTGCCAGCTCCCCACAGGGGGATACGCAGTATTTT
d_gene: TRBD1
j_gene: TRBJ2-3
abundance: -
v_gene: TRBV9

CDR3aa: CASSPPKRTLSYNEQFF
CDR3nt: TGCGCCAGCAGTCCCCCCAAGCGGACTCTATCCTACAATGAGCAGTTCTTC
d_gene: -
j_gene: TRBJ2-1
abundance: once
v_gene: TRBV23-1

CDR3aa: CASSLLGDDTEAFF
CDR3nt: TGCGCCAGCAGCTTGCTGGGGGACGACACTGAAGCTTTCTTT
d_gene: -
j_gene: TRBJ1-1
abundance: -
v_gene: TRBV5-1

CDR3aa: CAISEGGGSGNTIYF
CDR3nt: TGTGCCATCAGTGAGGGCGGAGGATCTGGAAACACCATATATTTT
d_gene: -
j_gene: TRBJ1-3
abundance: -
v_gene: TRBV10-3

CDR3aa: CASSLVSPLHF
CDR3nt: TGTGCCAGCAGCTTGGTATCACCCCTCCACTTT
d_gene: -
j_gene: TRBJ1-6
abundance: -
v_gene: TRBV5-8

CDR3aa: CASSALTGRPTDTQYF
CDR3nt: TGTGCCAGCAGTGCCCTTACAGGGAGACCAACAGATACGCAGTATTTT
d_gene: -
j_gene: TRBJ2-3
abundance: -
v_gene: TRBV2

CDR3aa: CASSLVNNEQFF
CDR3nt: TGCGCCAGCAGCTTGGTCAACAATGAGCAGTTCTTC
d_gene: -
j_gene: TRBJ2-1
abundance: -
v_gene: TRBV5-1

CDR3aa: CASSVMGRNTEAFF
CDR3nt: TGTGCCAGCAGTGTGATGGGGAGGAACACTGAAGCTTTCTTT
d_gene: -
j_gene: TRBJ1-1
abundance: -
v_gene: TRBV25-1

CDR3aa: CASSDPDREVLLTLLRSYNEQFF
CDR3nt: TGTGCCAGCAGTGACCCGGACAGGGAGGTCTTACTGACCCTACTTCGCTCCTACAATGAGCAGTTCTTC
d_gene: TRBD1
j_gene: TRBJ2-1
abundance: -
v_gene: TRBV6-4

CDR3aa: CAWNRGGVGTEAFF
CDR3nt: TGTGCCTGGAACCGCGGGGGAGTGGGGACTGAAGCTTTCTTT
d_gene: -
j_gene: TRBJ1-1
abundance: -
v_gene: TRBV30

CDR3aa: CASSLGQSSEKLFF
CDR3nt: TGTGCCAGCAGTTTAGGGCAGTCGTCGGAAAAACTGTTTTTT
d_gene: -
j_gene: TRBJ1-4
abundance: -
v_gene: TRBV7-9

CDR3aa: CASSSRREAETQYF
CDR3nt: TGTGCCAGCAGCTCCCGCCGGGAGGCGGAGACCCAGTACTTC
d_gene: TRBD2
j_gene: TRBJ2-5
abundance: -
v_gene: TRBV11-3

CDR3aa: CASKPPAGYGYTF
CDR3nt: TGTGCCAGCAAGCCCCCCGCAGGCTATGGCTACACCTTC
d_gene: -
j_gene: TRBJ1-2
abundance: -
v_gene: TRBV28

CDR3aa: CASSFLPGGPDTQYF
CDR3nt: TGTGCCAGCAGTTTTCTTCCCGGGGGGCCAGATACGCAGTATTTT
d_gene: -
j_gene: TRBJ2-3
abundance: -
v_gene: TRBV28

CDR3aa: CASTPPSGQSSYNEQFF
CDR3nt: TGTGCCAGCACCCCCCCCTCGGGACAAAGCTCCTACAATGAGCAGTTCTTC
d_gene: -
j_gene: TRBJ2-1
abundance: once
v_gene: TRBV27

CDR3aa: CASSQQQGITEAFF
CDR3nt: TGTGCCAGCAGCCAGCAACAGGGGATCACTGAAGCTTTCTTT
d_gene: TRBD1
j_gene: TRBJ1-1
abundance: few
v_gene: TRBV14

CDR3aa: CASSRQGSSYGYTF
CDR3nt: TGTGCCAGCAGTAGACAGGGGTCTAGCTATGGCTACACCTTC
d_gene: TRBD1
j_gene: TRBJ1-2
abundance: -
v_gene: TRBV6-6

CDR3aa: CSVEGGSLLEQYF
CDR3nt: TGCAGCGTTGAAGGGGGCAGTTTGCTTGAGCAGTACTTC
d_gene: -
j_gene: TRBJ2-5
abundance: -
v_gene: TRBV29-1

CDR3aa: CASSSPWEDTEAFF
CDR3nt: TGTGCCAGCAGCTCACCCTGGGAGGACACTGAAGCTTTCTTT
d_gene: -
j_gene: TRBJ1-1
abundance: -
v_gene: TRBV5-6

CDR3aa: CASSFFSRVNTEAFF
CDR3nt: TGTGCCAGCAGTTTCTTCTCGCGGGTGAACACTGAAGCTTTCTTT
d_gene: -
j_gene: TRBJ1-1
abundance: -
v_gene: TRBV27

CDR3aa: CASKVSGTETQYF
CDR3nt: TGTGCCAGCAAGGTCAGCGGGACAGAGACCCAGTACTTC
d_gene: TRBD2
j_gene: TRBJ2-5
abundance: -
v_gene: TRBV6-1

CDR3aa: CASSFRTGEPGELFF
CDR3nt: TGCGCCAGCAGCTTCCGGACAGGGGAACCCGGGGAGCTGTTTTTT
d_gene: TRBD1
j_gene: TRBJ2-2
abundance: -
v_gene: TRBV5-1

CDR3aa: CASNIRHPSNYGYTF
CDR3nt: TGTGCCAGCAATATCAGACACCCGTCCAACTATGGCTACACCTTC
d_gene: -
j_gene: TRBJ1-2
abundance: -
v_gene: TRBV6-1

CDR3aa: CASSQDHGNNEQFF
CDR3nt: TGCGCCAGCAGCCAAGATCACGGGAACAATGAGCAGTTCTTC
d_gene: -
j_gene: TRBJ2-1
abundance: once
v_gene: TRBV4-1

CDR3aa: CASSAGTAEKLFF
CDR3nt: TGTGCCAGTAGCGCTGGGACGGCTGAAAAACTGTTTTTT
d_gene: -
j_gene: TRBJ1-4
abundance: -
v_gene: TRBV9

CDR3aa: CASSETSGGTDTQYF
CDR3nt: TGTGCCAGCAGTGAAACTAGCGGGGGTACAGATACGCAGTATTTT
d_gene: TRBD2
j_gene: TRBJ2-3
abundance: -
v_gene: TRBV6-1

CDR3aa: CAISESDSGGATETQYF
CDR3nt: TGTGCCATCAGTGAGTCAGATAGCGGAGGAGCGACAGAGACCCAGTACTTC
d_gene: -
j_gene: TRBJ2-5
abundance: once
v_gene: TRBV10-3

CDR3aa: CAWSAQGDQPQHF
CDR3nt: TGTGCCTGGAGTGCCCAGGGGGATCAGCCCCAGCATTTT
d_gene: TRBD1
j_gene: TRBJ1-5
abundance: -
v_gene: TRBV30

CDR3aa: CASSGQEKANQPQHF
CDR3nt: TGTGCCAGCTCCGGACAGGAAAAGGCCAATCAGCCCCAGCATTTT
d_gene: TRBD1
j_gene: TRBJ1-5
abundance: once
v_gene: TRBV18

CDR3aa: CASRDGRYNSPLHF
CDR3nt: TGTGCCAGCAGAGATGGGCGGTATAATTCACCCCTCCACTTT
d_gene: -
j_gene: TRBJ1-6
abundance: once
v_gene: TRBV6-1

CDR3aa: CASSLPFGAQETQYF
CDR3nt: TGTGCCAGCAGCCTCCCTTTCGGGGCGCAAGAGACCCAGTACTTC
d_gene: -
j_gene: TRBJ2-5
abundance: -
v_gene: TRBV7-2